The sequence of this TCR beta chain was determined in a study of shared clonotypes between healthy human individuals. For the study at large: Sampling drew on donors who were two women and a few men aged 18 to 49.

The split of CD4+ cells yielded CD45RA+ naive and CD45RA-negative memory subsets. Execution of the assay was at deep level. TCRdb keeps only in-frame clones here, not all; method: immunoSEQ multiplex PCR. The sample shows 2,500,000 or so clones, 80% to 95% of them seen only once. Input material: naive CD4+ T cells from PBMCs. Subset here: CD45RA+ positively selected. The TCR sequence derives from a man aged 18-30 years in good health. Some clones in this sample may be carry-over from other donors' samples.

The CDR3 DNA reads as TGTGCCAGCAGTTTTTCCAGGGGGTTGAACACTGAAGCTTTCTTT. It encodes CASSFSRGLNTEAFF. The chain joins TRBV28 to TRBJ1-1; 7 bases agree with TRBD1. CDR1 and CDR2 (germline): MDHEN, SYDVKM. Trimming cost V 3 bases and J 0 bases; bases outside gene matches: 4. The CDR3 totals 15 residues. Together with reference TRBV28 and TRBJ1-1, the CDR3 gives the full variable domain: DVKVTQSSRYLVKRTGEKVFLECVQDMDHENMFWYRQDPGLGLRLIYFSYDVKMKEKGDIPEGYSVSREKKERFSLILESASTNQTSMYLCASSFSRGLNTEAFFGQGTRLTVV.